This T cell receptor beta chain was found in a study of blood T cell repertoires in COVID-19. Study as a whole: There were acute and convalescent COVID-19 samples, and they came from the United States, Italy and Spain. In each case, the material was cDNA or gDNA derived from T cells, B-cell-depleted T cells, or PBMCs.

The CDR3 sequence is 14 residues long. Trimming removed 5 bases from V and 5 bases from J; junction bases left unmatched: 4. Germline values: CDR1 SGHAT, CDR2 FQNNGV. Assay: immunoSEQ multiplex PCR; the TCRdb copy retains only in-frame clones and omits some. The sample lists 250,000 to 300,000 clones, about nine tenths seen once, with less than 1.6% in the top ten. The origin of this receptor is a woman between 40 and 55 years old who had recovered from COVID-19. The rearrangement links TRBV11-2 to TRBJ2-7, with TRBD2 matching over 12 bases. Source material: peripheral blood. This CDR3 reads CASSLGLAGHEQYF. DNA of the CDR3: TGTGCCAGCAGCCTGGGACTAGCGGGCCACGAGCAGTACTTC.